This TCR beta chain was sequenced during a study of response to subunit inactivated influenza vaccine. From the RT-PCR reads, TCRdb called clonotypes with MiXCR, one entry per CDR3 protein. The repertoire holds approximately 700,000 distinct CDR3 sequences, with around a sixth as singletons. Whole-study results and caveats: The authors suggested that every seasonal influenza vaccination recruits few new T cells.

This clonotype was counted between two and nine times. Its antigen is still unknown. This receptor was obtained from a man aged 50 to 59 who received an inactivated influenza vaccine. The starting material was PBMCs from blood, obtained 12 days after vaccination.

This chain's CDR3 is CASSSPGQGIDTQYF. The CDR3 nucleotides read TGTGCCAGCAGCTCTCCGGGACAGGGGATCGATACGCAGTATTTT. This chain links TRBV7-9 with TRBJ2-3; 10 bases align to TRBD1. The CDR3 contains 15 residues. Per germline, CDR1 SEHNR and CDR2 FQNEAQ (reference sequence). The V gene end was trimmed by 4 bases and the J gene end by 6 bases; junction bases not matched to a gene: 7.